Below, one T cell receptor beta chain is given with its context. What it recognizes is unknown. The CDR3 loop spans 14 amino acids. V was shortened by 2 bases and J by 3 bases, with 10 bases between the two germline ends. CDR1 is MNHEY, CDR2 SMNVEV, per germline (reference sequence). The method was immunoSEQ multiplex PCR; TCRdb's version includes in-frame clones alone and lacks a portion of them. There are about 120,000 clones in the sample; less than 90% occur only once, and roughly 8% lies in the top ten. The data derive from a study of T cell responses to AZD1222 COVID-19 vaccine. Study-level points and caveats: A reported finding is that nearly half of spike-specific TCRs target unmutated variant regions. Baseline antibody screening turned up just a handful of seropositive AZD1222 recipients.

The genes are TRBV27 and TRBJ1-2; D may be TRBD1 (5 bases). The specimen comprised peripheral blood, sampled on day 0 of AZD1222 vaccination. This TCR derives from an adult in good health. The CDR3 loop reads CASSLIGTDYGYTF. The CDR3 DNA is TGTGCCAGCAGTTTAATAGGGACTGACTATGGCTACACCTTC.